The clone carrying this T cell receptor beta chain was detected a few times. Its target is not known. Primers for the PCR totalled 60 Vbeta and 13 Jbeta. This table comes from immunoSEQ multiplex PCR, and its TCRdb copy is limited to in-frame clones, with some not included. Counted here are about 80,000 clones, 70% to 85% occurring once; the ten biggest clones make up roughly an eighth. This CDR3 is 13 amino acids long. Germline CDR1 WSHSY, CDR2 SAAADI. Trimming left V 8 bases short and J 0 bases short, with 10 bases between. The record originates from a study of cytomegalovirus exposure and HLA in healthy donors. Whole-study findings and limits: The authors confirmed in vitro that a few CMV-associated chains were specific for CMV antigens.

V gene TRBV10-2 combines with J gene TRBJ1-1, with D uncertain. This sequence was found in a human donor in good health. The sample was PBMCs. CDR3 region: CASAVTMNTEAFF. In DNA, the CDR3 is TGCGCCAGCGCAGTAACCATGAACACTGAAGCTTTCTTT.